These T cell receptor beta chains were read from a single sample in a study of T cell repertoires in cytomegalovirus infection. TCRdb passed the reads through MiXCR, listing each CDR3 protein once. The table has tens of thousands of distinct CDR3 sequences, about half seen once. For these receptors, no antigen is known. The specimen was CD8+ T cells from cultured PBMCs, collected from culture after CMV antigen stimulation. These receptors all come from a human donor in good health (CMV status not recorded). Some clones in this sample may be carry-over from other donors' samples. The CDR3 runs from the conserved cysteine through the conserved F or W. The order of the fields is V gene, D gene, clone size, J gene, CDR3 DNA, CDR3 protein. A D gene is named only where the DNA matches it firmly. Expanded clones get a size class; other rows say once, few or many, or leave the size out.

V gene: TRBV7-2
D gene: -
clone size: -
J gene: TRBJ1-5
CDR3 DNA: TGTGCCAGCAGCTTAGGACGGGGCAATCAGCCCCAGCATTTT
CDR3 protein: CASSLGRGNQPQHF

V gene: TRBV7-2
D gene: -
clone size: once
J gene: TRBJ1-6
CDR3 DNA: TGTGCCAGCAGTTCCGTGGAGGGCTATAATTCACCCCTCCACTTT
CDR3 protein: CASSSVEGYNSPLHF

V gene: TRBV20-1
D gene: -
clone size: few
J gene: TRBJ2-3
CDR3 DNA: TGCAGTGCAGGGGACACTAGCACAGATACGCAGTATTTT
CDR3 protein: CSAGDTSTDTQYF

V gene: TRBV12-5
D gene: -
clone size: few
J gene: TRBJ2-3
CDR3 DNA: TGTGCTAGTGGTTTGGTAGTGCGAGATACGCAGTATTTT
CDR3 protein: CASGLVVRDTQYF

V gene: TRBV5-4
D gene: -
clone size: -
J gene: TRBJ2-1
CDR3 DNA: TGTGCCAGCAGCTTTAAAAGGGAAACCGACAATGAGCAGTTCTTC
CDR3 protein: CASSFKRETDNEQFF

V gene: TRBV5-1
D gene: -
clone size: -
J gene: TRBJ2-7
CDR3 DNA: TGCGCCAGCAGCTCCGAGTCCTACGAGCAGTACTTC
CDR3 protein: CASSSESYEQYF

V gene: TRBV7-3
D gene: -
clone size: many
J gene: TRBJ1-3
CDR3 DNA: TGTGCCAGCAGCTTAATGCCTGAGGCGCCTGGAAACACCATATATTTT
CDR3 protein: CASSLMPEAPGNTIYF

V gene: TRBV6-6
D gene: -
clone size: few
J gene: TRBJ2-6
CDR3 DNA: TGTGCCAGCAGTACTCCTCGGGGCTCAGGCGTGTCCCACTCTGGGGCCAACGTCCTGACTTTC
CDR3 protein: CASSTPRGSGVSHSGANVLTF

V gene: TRBV5-6
D gene: -
clone size: -
J gene: TRBJ2-1
CDR3 DNA: TGTGCCAGCAGCTTGCACAGCATCCATTCCGGCTACAATGAGCAGTTCTTC
CDR3 protein: CASSLHSIHSGYNEQFF

V gene: TRBV19
D gene: TRBD1
clone size: -
J gene: TRBJ2-1
CDR3 DNA: TGTGCCAGTTCCGAACCGAGCTGGGACAGGGAATACAATGAGCAGTTCTTC
CDR3 protein: CASSEPSWDREYNEQFF

V gene: TRBV6-6
D gene: -
clone size: -
J gene: TRBJ2-7
CDR3 DNA: TGTGCCAGCAGTTACCGGCCGGGCGAGCAGTACTTC
CDR3 protein: CASSYRPGEQYF

V gene: TRBV27
D gene: -
clone size: -
J gene: TRBJ1-1
CDR3 DNA: TGTGCCAGCAGTCCTAGTCAGATTCGCCCTTTCATGAACACTGAAGCTTTCTTT
CDR3 protein: CASSPSQIRPFMNTEAFF

V gene: TRBV15
D gene: -
clone size: -
J gene: TRBJ2-7
CDR3 DNA: TGTGCCACCAGCGCCGGAACTACGACCTACGAGCAGTACTTC
CDR3 protein: CATSAGTTTYEQYF

V gene: TRBV27
D gene: TRBD2
clone size: -
J gene: TRBJ2-1
CDR3 DNA: TGTGCCAGCAGTTTAGCTAGCGGAATCTCCTACAATGAGCAGTTCTTC
CDR3 protein: CASSLASGISYNEQFF

V gene: TRBV24-1
D gene: TRBD1
clone size: many
J gene: TRBJ1-5
CDR3 DNA: TGTGCCACCAGTGATGCCGACAGGGGCAATCAGCCCCAGCATTTT
CDR3 protein: CATSDADRGNQPQHF

V gene: TRBV7-6
D gene: TRBD2
clone size: -
J gene: TRBJ2-7
CDR3 DNA: TGTGCCAGCAGCCGGACTAGCGGGGGGTCCGGGCACGAGCAGTACTTC
CDR3 protein: CASSRTSGGSGHEQYF

V gene: TRBV7-2
D gene: -
clone size: -
J gene: TRBJ2-7
CDR3 DNA: TGTGCCAGCAGACCTTACAGCTCCTACGAGCAGTACTTC
CDR3 protein: CASRPYSSYEQYF

V gene: TRBV6-2/TRBV6-3
D gene: -
clone size: few
J gene: TRBJ2-7
CDR3 DNA: TGTGCCAGCAGTTACGGTGGGACGCCTTACGAGCAGTACTTC
CDR3 protein: CASSYGGTPYEQYF

V gene: TRBV12-3/TRBV12-4
D gene: -
clone size: -
J gene: TRBJ2-1
CDR3 DNA: TGTGCCAGCAGTTTTGAGGGCCACAATGAGCAGTTCTTC
CDR3 protein: CASSFEGHNEQFF

V gene: TRBV7-6
D gene: TRBD1
clone size: -
J gene: TRBJ2-7
CDR3 DNA: TGTGCCAGCAGTGGTAGACAGGGGGCTTTCTACGAGCAGTACTTC
CDR3 protein: CASSGRQGAFYEQYF

V gene: TRBV9
D gene: TRBD1
clone size: few
J gene: TRBJ2-3
CDR3 DNA: TGTGCCAGCAGCCCAACGACGGGTCCGGGACAGGGTAGCACAGATACGCAGTATTTT
CDR3 protein: CASSPTTGPGQGSTDTQYF

V gene: TRBV7-8
D gene: -
clone size: few
J gene: TRBJ2-7
CDR3 DNA: TGTGCCAGCAGCTTAGGCGGCGGCTCCTACGAGCAGTACTTC
CDR3 protein: CASSLGGGSYEQYF

V gene: TRBV19
D gene: TRBD1
clone size: -
J gene: TRBJ1-1
CDR3 DNA: TGTGCCAGTACCCTCCGGGACAGGTTTATTGAAGCTTTCTTT
CDR3 protein: CASTLRDRFIEAFF

V gene: TRBV20-1
D gene: -
clone size: -
J gene: TRBJ1-2
CDR3 DNA: TGCAGTGCTAGGGGTGGGGGCGAAGAGAACTATGGCTACACCTTC
CDR3 protein: CSARGGGEENYGYTF

V gene: TRBV28
D gene: -
clone size: -
J gene: TRBJ1-1
CDR3 DNA: TGTGCCAGCAGTCCCCAGAGGGGGGTGACTGAAGCTTTCTTT
CDR3 protein: CASSPQRGVTEAFF